This T cell receptor (beta chain) was sequenced during a study of blood T cell repertoires in COVID-19. In the study overall: COVID-19 samples, acute and convalescent, were from the United States, Italy and Spain. In each case, the material was cDNA or gDNA derived from T cells, B-cell-depleted T cells, or PBMCs.

V trimming: 4 bases; J trimming: 2 bases; junction bases outside the gene matches: 6. This CDR3 comprises 16 residues. Germline values: CDR1 SGDLS, CDR2 YYNGEE. In the authors' methods: Estimation of nucleated cell counts was performed using reference gene primer amplification. Profiling relied on immunoSEQ multiplex PCR, and the TCRdb table lists in-frame clones only, not all of them. The V and J calls and clone size were taken over from that table, and D and trimming were inferred from the DNA. The repertoire holds 250,000 or so clones, with about 90% as singletons. Sequencing was done on a sample of peripheral blood. The rearrangement joins TRBV9 to TRBJ2-7; TRBD2 agrees at 13 bases. This receptor was identified in a man aged 18 to 29 with active or convalescent COVID-19. In DNA form, the CDR3 reads TGTGCCAGCAGCCGTACTAGCGGGAGGGGGACCTACGAGCAGTACTTC. Amino acids: CASSRTSGRGTYEQYF.